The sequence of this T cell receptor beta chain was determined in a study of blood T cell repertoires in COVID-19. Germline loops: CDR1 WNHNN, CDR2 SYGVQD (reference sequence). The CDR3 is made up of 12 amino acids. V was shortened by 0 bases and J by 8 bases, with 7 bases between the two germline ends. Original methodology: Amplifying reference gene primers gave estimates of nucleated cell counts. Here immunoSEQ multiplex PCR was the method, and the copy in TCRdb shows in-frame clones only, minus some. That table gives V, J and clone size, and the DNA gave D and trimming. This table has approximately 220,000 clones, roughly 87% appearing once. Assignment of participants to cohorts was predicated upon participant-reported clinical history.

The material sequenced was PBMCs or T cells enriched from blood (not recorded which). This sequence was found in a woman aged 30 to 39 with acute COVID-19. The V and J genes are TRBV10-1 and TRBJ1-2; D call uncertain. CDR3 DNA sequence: TGCGCCAGCAGTGAGTCCGGCGGAGGCTACACCTTC. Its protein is CASSESGGGYTF.